This T cell receptor beta chain appears in the sequencing data of a study of vaccination and CD4 T cells after COVID-19 (dated 2022 in TCRdb). Turning to the overall study: Convalescent patients had a positive SARS-CoV-2 result on nasal swab PCR, and of these patients, nine had mild disease and one had severe disease. Post-COVID blood samples from convalescent patients were collected a median of approximately 100 days after diagnosis, with a range of roughly 30 to 170 days. For stimulating the cultures, overlapping spike peptide pools were used, derived from SARS-CoV-2 as well as from the common cold coronaviruses HCoV-NL63, HCoV-OC43 and HCoV-229E. Six males and four females were included in the convalescent cohort, with two Hispanic individuals, seven Caucasians, two Asians and one multiracial person represented. Post-vaccine blood samples were collected a median of approximately 72 days after the second vaccine dose, ranging from roughly 13 to 241 days. Each participant got two doses of either the Pfizer-BioNTech BNT162b2 vaccine (n=8) or the Moderna mRNA-1273 vaccine (n=2). In around 9 COVID-19 convalescent patients and several infection-naive healthy vaccine recipients, researchers compared the spike-specific CD4+ TCR repertoire from before mRNA vaccination with the repertoire from after. In control cultures, a CEFX viral epitope pool was used as positive control, an HIV-1 Nef peptide pool was used as negative control, or no peptide was added.

Taken with the paper, the label for treatment or condition translates to: approximately 10-day PBMC culture with coronavirus spike peptide pools or control peptides (ViraFEST assay). The ViraFEST assay, used in the study, expanded antigen-specific T cells with peptide pools and then identified the expanded clonotypes through TCR sequencing. The convalescent patients' positive SARS-CoV-2 PCR tests fell between March and December 2020, which was before the Alpha, Beta and Delta variants emerged in the United States. Each well held millions of PBMCs cultured with roughly 9.2 ug/ml peptide pools in IMDM containing approximately 5% human AB serum and approximately 10 IU/ml IL-2. On days 3 and 7, half of the culture medium was replaced with fresh IL-2-containing medium. CD4+ T cells were isolated after about 10 days of culture through negative selection using the EasySep CD4+ T cell isolation kit. Ficoll-Paque Plus gradient centrifugation was used to isolate PBMCs from whole blood, and the isolated PBMCs were then either used fresh or cryopreserved at -140C. Triplicate wells were generally used for each culture condition.

Libraries were prepared through PCR. DNA from cultured CD4+ T cells was subjected to TCR sequencing with the Oncomine TCR Beta short-read assay at the Johns Hopkins FTIC core. Genomic DNA was extracted from the cultured CD4+ T cells with the QIAamp micro DNA kit. The Oncomine TCR Beta libraries from cultured CD4+ T cells were pooled using unique dual indexes and then sequenced on an Illumina iSeq 100. Per the original workflow: Non-productive sequences were removed, and CDR3s that did not start with C, did not end with F or W, or were shorter than 7 amino acids were discarded. The MANAFEST web application was used to identify antigen-specific clonotypes by comparing peptide-stimulated wells against reference wells and other culture wells. Positive clones required FDR below 0.05, an odds ratio above 5, and productive frequency above 0.1% in at least two of three replicate wells. Cross-reactive clonotypes were defined as significantly expanded in both SARS-CoV-2 spike wells and at least one common cold coronavirus spike condition. Using R version 3.6.1, CDR3 homology was evaluated through Levenshtein distances (stringdist) along with unrooted phylogenetic trees (ape). Using fastp trimming at Q25 and MiXCR clonotype assembly, TCRdb reanalyzed the public sequencing data and kept in-frame beta chains. CDR3 protein sequences are deduplicated, and each keeps its most common genes and DNA. These V and J calls rely on TCRdb rather than the paper's analysis. The sample records around 13,000 distinct CDR3 sequences, about 47% of which are singletons. The leading ten clones occupy 16% of the sample.

Relative to germline, V is missing 5 bases and J is missing 8 bases, with 20 bases of the junction outside any gene match. Counted from cysteine to phenylalanine, this CDR3 has 18 amino acids. Only the CDR3 portion is preserved as DNA: 54 bases, with reading frame beginning at the first base. According to the germline V gene (reference sequence), CDR1 reads SEHNR and CDR2 reads FQNEAQ. This clonotype has a single count. Its recognized antigen is unknown. Base qualities are not provided; no much larger clone lies one nucleotide away. One read offers little support. Broader findings and caveats from the paper: An increase in the median number of SARS-CoV-2-reactive clonotypes from 21 after infection to 38 after vaccination was observed, but the change was not found to be significant. Of the vaccine-specific clones found in convalescent patients, nearly all (304 of 307) were mono-reactive for SARS-CoV-2 spike instead of being cross-reactive with common cold coronaviruses. Among the post-vaccine SARS-CoV-2-reactive clones in convalescent patients, a median about 89% showed up only after vaccination, which suggests vaccine-specific priming. Relatively few convalescent patients were included in the study, and early timepoints after natural infection were not analyzed.

This TCR was recovered from a human donor who had recovered from COVID-19. The chain uses TRBV7-9 and TRBJ2-4, with 8 bases in between that match TRBD2. Sequenced material: CD4+ T cells from blood, cultured in vitro. The CDR3 in this case is CASSTRMGSGNTGDIQYF. At the DNA level, the sequence is TGTGCCAGCAGCACCCGCATGGGTAGCGGGAATACTGGTGACATTCAGTACTTC.